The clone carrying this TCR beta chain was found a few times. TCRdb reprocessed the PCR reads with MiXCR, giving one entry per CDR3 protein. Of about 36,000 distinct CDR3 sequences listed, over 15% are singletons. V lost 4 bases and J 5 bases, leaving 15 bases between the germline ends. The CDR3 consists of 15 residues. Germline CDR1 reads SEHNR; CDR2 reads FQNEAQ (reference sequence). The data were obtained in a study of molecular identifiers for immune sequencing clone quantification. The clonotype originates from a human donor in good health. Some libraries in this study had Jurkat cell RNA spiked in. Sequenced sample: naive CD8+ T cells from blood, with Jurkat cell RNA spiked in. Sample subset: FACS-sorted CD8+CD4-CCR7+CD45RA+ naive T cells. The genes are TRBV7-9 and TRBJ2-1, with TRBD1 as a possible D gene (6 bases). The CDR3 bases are TGTGCCAGCAGCTCCTTGGGGGACACAAACAATGAGCAGTTCTTC. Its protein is CASSSLGDTNNEQFF. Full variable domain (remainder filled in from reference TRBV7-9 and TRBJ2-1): DTGVSQNPRHKITKRGQNVTFRCDPISEHNRLYWYRQTLGQGPEFLTYFQNEAQLEKSRLLSDRFSAERPKGSFSTLEIQRTEQGDSAMYLCASSSLGDTNNEQFFGPGTRLTVL.